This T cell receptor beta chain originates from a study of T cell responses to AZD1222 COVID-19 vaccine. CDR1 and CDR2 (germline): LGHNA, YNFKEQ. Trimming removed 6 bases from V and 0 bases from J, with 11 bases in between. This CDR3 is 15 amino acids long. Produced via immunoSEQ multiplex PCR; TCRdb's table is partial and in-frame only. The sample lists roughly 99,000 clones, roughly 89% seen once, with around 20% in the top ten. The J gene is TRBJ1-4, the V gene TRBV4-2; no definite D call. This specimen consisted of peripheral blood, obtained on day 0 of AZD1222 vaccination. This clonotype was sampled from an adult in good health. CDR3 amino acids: CASSRLASTNEKLFF. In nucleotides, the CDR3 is TGTGCCAGCAGTCGCCTAGCCTCAACTAATGAAAAACTGTTTTTT.